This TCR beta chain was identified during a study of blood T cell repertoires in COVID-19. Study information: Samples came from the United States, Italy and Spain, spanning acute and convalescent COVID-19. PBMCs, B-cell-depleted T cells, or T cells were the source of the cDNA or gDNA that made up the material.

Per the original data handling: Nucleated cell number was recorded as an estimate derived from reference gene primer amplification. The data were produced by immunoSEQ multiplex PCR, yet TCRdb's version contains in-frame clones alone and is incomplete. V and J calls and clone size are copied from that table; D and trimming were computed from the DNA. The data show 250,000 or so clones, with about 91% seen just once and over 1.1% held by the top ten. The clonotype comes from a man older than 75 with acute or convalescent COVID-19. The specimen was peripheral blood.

The CDR3, as DNA: TGTGCCAGCAGCTCCCCTGGTGGGAGGGATGGCTACACCTTC. Its protein product is CASSSPGGRDGYTF. This chain connects TRBV7-2 to TRBJ1-2; D remains unclear. The CDR3 has 14 amino acids. V was shortened by 4 bases and J by 6 bases, with 15 bases between the two germline ends. Germline V gene sequence: CDR1 SGHTA, CDR2 FQGNSA.